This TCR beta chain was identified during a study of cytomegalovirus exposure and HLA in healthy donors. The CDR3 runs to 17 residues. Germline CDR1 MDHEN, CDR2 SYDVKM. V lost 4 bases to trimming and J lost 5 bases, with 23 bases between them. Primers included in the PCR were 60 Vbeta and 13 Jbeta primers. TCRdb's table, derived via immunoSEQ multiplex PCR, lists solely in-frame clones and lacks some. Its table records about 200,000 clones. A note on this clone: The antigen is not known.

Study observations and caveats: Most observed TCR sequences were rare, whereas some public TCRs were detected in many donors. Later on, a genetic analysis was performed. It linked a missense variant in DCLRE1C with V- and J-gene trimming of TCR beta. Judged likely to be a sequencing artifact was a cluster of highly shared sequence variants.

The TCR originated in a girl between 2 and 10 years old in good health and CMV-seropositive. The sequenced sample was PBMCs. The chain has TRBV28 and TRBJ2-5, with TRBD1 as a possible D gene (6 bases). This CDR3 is CASSSPPGSGRGETQYF. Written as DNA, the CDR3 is TGTGCCAGCAGTTCCCCGCCAGGCAGCGGAAGGGGGGAGACCCAGTACTTC.